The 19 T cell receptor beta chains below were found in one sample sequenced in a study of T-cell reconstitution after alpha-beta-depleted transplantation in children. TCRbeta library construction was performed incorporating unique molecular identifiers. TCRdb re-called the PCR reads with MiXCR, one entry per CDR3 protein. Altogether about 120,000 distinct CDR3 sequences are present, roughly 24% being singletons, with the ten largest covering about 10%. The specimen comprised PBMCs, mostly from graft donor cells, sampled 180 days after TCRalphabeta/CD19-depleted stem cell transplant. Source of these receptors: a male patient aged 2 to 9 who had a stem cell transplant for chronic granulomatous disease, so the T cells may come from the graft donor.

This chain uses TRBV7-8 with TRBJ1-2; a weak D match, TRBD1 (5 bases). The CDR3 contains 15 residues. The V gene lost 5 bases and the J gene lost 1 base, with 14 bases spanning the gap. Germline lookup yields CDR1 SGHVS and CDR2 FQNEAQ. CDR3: CASSPGQGFNYGYTF. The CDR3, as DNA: TGTGCCAGCAGCCCCGGACAAGGCTTTAACTATGGCTACACCTTC.

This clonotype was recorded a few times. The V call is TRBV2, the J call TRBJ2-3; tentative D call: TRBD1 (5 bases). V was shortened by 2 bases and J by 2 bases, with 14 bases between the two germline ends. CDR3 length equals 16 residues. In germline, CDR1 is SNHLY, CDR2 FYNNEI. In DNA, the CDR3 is TGTGCCAGCAGTGAAACCCCAGGGCCCAACACAGATACGCAGTATTTT. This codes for CASSETPGPNTDTQYF.

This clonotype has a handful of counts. This chain's CDR3 is CASRTGTDTYEQYF. Written as DNA, the CDR3 is TGCGCCAGCAGAACCGGGACAGACACCTACGAGCAGTACTTC. V usage is TRBV5-1 and J usage is TRBJ2-7; TRBD1 agrees at 7 bases. The germline gives CDR1 SGHRS, CDR2 YFSETQ. There are 14 residues in the CDR3. The trim removed 5 bases at V and 2 bases at J, leaving 7 bases unmatched.

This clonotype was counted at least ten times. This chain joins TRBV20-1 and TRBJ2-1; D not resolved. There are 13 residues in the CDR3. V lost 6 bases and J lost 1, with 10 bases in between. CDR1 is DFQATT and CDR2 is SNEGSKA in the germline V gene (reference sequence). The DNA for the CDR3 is TGCAGTGCCACGGGTCCTTCCTACAATGAGCAGTTCTTC. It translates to CSATGPSYNEQFF.

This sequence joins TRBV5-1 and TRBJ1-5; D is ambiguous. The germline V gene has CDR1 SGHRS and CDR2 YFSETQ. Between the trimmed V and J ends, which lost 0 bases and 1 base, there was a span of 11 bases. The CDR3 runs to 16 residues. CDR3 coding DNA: TGCGCCAGCAGCTTGGTGGGGTTAGGGAGCAATCAGCCCCAGCATTTT. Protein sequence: CASSLVGLGSNQPQHF.

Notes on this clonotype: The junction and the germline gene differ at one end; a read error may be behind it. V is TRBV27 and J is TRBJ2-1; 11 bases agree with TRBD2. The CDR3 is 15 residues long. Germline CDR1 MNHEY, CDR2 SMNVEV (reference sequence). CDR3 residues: CASSTDSGRARELFF. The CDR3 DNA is TGTGCCAGCAGTACAGATAGCGGGAGGGCACGGGAGCTGTTCTTC.

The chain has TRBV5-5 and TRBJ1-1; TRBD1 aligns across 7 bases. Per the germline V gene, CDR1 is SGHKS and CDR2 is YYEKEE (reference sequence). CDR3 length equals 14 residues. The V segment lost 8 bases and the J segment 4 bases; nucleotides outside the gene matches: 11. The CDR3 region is CASETEGAPTEAFF. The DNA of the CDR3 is TGTGCCAGTGAGACCGAGGGGGCGCCCACTGAAGCTTTCTTT.

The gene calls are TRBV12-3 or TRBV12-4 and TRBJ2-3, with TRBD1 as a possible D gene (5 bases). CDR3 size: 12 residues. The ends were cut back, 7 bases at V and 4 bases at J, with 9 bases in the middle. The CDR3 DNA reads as TGTGCCAGCAAAACAGGCCCAGATACGCAGTATTTT. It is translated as CASKTGPDTQYF.

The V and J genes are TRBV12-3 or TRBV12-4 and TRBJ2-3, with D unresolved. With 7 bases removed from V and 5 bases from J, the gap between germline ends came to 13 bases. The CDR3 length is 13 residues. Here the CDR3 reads CASIQWAGDTQYF. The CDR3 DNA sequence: TGTGCCAGCATTCAGTGGGCCGGAGATACGCAGTATTTT.

The CDR3: CAWSPSGELFF. CDR3 in DNA: TGTGCCTGGAGTCCGTCCGGGGAGCTGTTTTTT. The chain carries TRBV30 and TRBJ2-2; D remains unclear. The CDR3 loop spans 11 amino acids. Trimming took off 2 bases at V and 6 bases at J, with 4 bases between the two ends. Germline-derived CDR1 and CDR2 are GTSNPN and SVGIG (reference sequence).

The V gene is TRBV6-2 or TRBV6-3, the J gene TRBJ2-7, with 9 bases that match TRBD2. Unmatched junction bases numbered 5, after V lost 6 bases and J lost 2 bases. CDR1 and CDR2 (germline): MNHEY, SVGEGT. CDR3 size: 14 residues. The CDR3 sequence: CASSPSGKTYEQYF. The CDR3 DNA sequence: TGTGCCAGCAGCCCTAGCGGGAAAACCTACGAGCAGTACTTC.

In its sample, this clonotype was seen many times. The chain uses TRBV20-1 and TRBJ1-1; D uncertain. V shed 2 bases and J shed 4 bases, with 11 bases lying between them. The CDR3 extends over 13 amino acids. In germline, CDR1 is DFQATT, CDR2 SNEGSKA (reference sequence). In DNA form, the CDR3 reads TGCAGTGCTAGACATATACCTTTCACTGAAGCTTTCTTT. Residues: CSARHIPFTEAFF.

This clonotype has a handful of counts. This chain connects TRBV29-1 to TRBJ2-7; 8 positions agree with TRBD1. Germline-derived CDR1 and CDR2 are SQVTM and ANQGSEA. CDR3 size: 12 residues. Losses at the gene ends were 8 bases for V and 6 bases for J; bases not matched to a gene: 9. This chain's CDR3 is CSWGQVGVEQYF. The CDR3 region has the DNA TGCAGCTGGGGACAGGTGGGGGTCGAGCAGTACTTC.

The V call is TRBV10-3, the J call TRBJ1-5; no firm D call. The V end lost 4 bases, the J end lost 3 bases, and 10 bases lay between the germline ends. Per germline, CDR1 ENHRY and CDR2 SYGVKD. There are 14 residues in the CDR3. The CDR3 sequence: CAISAADPNQPQHF. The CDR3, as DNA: TGTGCCATCAGTGCCGCCGATCCCAATCAGCCCCAGCATTTT.

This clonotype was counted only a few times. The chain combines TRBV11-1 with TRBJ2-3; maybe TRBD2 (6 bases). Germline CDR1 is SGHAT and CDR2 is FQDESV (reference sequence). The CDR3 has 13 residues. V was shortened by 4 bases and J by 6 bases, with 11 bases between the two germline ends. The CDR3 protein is CASSSGLGDTQYF. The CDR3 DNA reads TGTGCCAGCAGCTCGGGACTTGGGGATACGCAGTATTTT.

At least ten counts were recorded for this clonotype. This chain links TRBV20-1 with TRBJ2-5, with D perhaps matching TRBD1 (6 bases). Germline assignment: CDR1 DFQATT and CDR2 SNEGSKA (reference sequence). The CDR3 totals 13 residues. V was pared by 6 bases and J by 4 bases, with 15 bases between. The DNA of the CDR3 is TGCAGTGCCCACAGGGTTGAAGGAGAGACCCAGTACTTC. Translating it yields CSAHRVEGETQYF.

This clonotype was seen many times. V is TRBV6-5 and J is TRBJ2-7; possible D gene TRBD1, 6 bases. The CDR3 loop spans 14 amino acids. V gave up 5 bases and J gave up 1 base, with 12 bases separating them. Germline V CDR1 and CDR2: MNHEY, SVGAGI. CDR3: CASSPIGGSYEQYF. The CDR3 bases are TGTGCCAGCAGTCCGATAGGGGGTTCCTACGAGCAGTACTTC.

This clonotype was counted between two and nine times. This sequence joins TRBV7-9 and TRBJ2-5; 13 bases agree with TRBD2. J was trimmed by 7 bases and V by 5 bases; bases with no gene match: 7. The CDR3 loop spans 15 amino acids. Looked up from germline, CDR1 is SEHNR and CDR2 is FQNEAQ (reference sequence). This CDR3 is CASSQGLAGTATQYF. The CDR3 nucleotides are TGTGCCAGCAGCCAGGGACTAGCGGGGACTGCGACCCAGTACTTC. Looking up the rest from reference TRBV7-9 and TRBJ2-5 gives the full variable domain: DTGVSQNPRHKITKRGQNVTFRCDPISEHNRLYWYRQTLGQGPEFLTYFQNEAQLEKSRLLSDRFSAERPKGSFSTLEIQRTEQGDSAMYLCASSQGLAGTATQYFGPGTRLLVL.

CDR3 loop: CASSLGGLGNTEAFF. The CDR3 region has the DNA TGTGCCAGCAGCCTCGGGGGTTTGGGGAACACTGAAGCTTTCTTT. The chain joins TRBV7-2 to TRBJ1-1; D might be TRBD1 (5 bases). This CDR3 is 15 amino acids long. V lost 5 bases and J 1 base, leaving 14 bases between the germline ends. Germline CDR1 reads SGHTA; CDR2 reads FQGNSA.